The 7 T cell receptor beta chains below all came from one sample that was sequenced in a study of a mutant IDH1 vaccine in newly diagnosed glioma. These receptors have no identified antigens. Sequencing used immunoSEQ multiplex PCR; TCRdb keeps in-frame clones, though not all of them. The sample lists around 50,000 clones; 65% to 85% were seen once. Documented time point: week 35, safety follow-up. Vaccine doses each comprised 300 ug of mutant IDH1 20-mer peptide, with topical imiquimod. The sequencing here drew on PBMCs, taken from a glioma patient whose treatment included an IDH1 peptide vaccine. The origin of the receptors is a man aged 40-49 years with glioma.

V is TRBV6-5 and J is TRBJ1-1; TRBD1 is a possible D gene (5 bases). Per germline, CDR1 MNHEY and CDR2 SVGAGI. Trimming pared 6 bases from V and 6 bases from J, leaving 8 bases between. The CDR3 is 11 residues long. The CDR3 DNA sequence: TGTGCCAGCAGGGGGGAAGCTGAAGCTTTCTTT. Translating it yields CASRGEAEAFF.

The chain joins TRBV15 to TRBJ2-5; 8 bases are a match to TRBD1. Trimming at V came to 1 base and at J to 5 bases, leaving 6 bases not matched to a gene. This CDR3 spans 15 amino acids. Germline V gives CDR1 LNHNV, CDR2 YYDKDF (reference sequence). The CDR3 protein is CATSRVPDRAETQYF. CDR3 sequence (DNA): TGTGCCACCAGCAGAGTTCCGGACAGGGCTGAGACCCAGTACTTC.

The V and J genes are TRBV6-5 and TRBJ2-2, with 8 bases fitting TRBD1. V lost 4 bases, J lost 0 bases, and 1 base stayed unmatched. Germline CDR1 is MNHEY and CDR2 is SVGAGI. The CDR3 has 15 amino acids. CDR3 amino acids: CASSLDRANTGELFF. CDR3 DNA: TGTGCCAGCAGTTTGGACAGGGCGAACACCGGGGAGCTGTTTTTT.

The V and J genes are TRBV25-1 and TRBJ2-7; tentative D call: TRBD1 (5 bases). This CDR3 spans 14 amino acids. Trimming took 0 bases from V and 4 from J, leaving 10 bases between them. CDR1 is MGHDK and CDR2 is SYGVNS in the germline V gene. Written as DNA, the CDR3 is TGTGCCAGCAGTGAATACTCAGGGATATACGAGCAGTACTTC. Translation: CASSEYSGIYEQYF.

The chain links TRBV7-2 to TRBJ2-1; a weak D match, TRBD1 (5 bases). V shed 5 bases and J shed 4 bases, with 9 bases lying between them. CDR3 length: 13 amino acids. The germline CDR1 and CDR2 sequences are SGHTA and FQGNSA. For the CDR3, the DNA is TGTGCCAGCAGCCGTGACAGATACAATGAGCAGTTCTTC. It encodes CASSRDRYNEQFF.

The chain recombines TRBV6-5 with TRBJ2-7; TRBD1 agrees at 7 bases. Germline lookup yields CDR1 MNHEY and CDR2 SVGAGI. The length of the CDR3 is 15 residues. With V trimmed by 2 bases and J by 2 bases, 6 bases remained unmatched. The CDR3 region is CASSYRQGPPYEQYF. CDR3 DNA: TGTGCCAGCAGTTACCGACAGGGACCGCCCTACGAGCAGTACTTC.

The rearrangement links TRBV4-1 to TRBJ2-5; possibly TRBD2 for D (5 bases). Trimming left V 4 bases short and J 2 bases short, with 14 bases between. The length of the CDR3 is 15 residues. Germline loops: CDR1 MGHRA, CDR2 YSYEKL. The CDR3 is CASSPLSGEQETQYF. The CDR3 nucleotides read TGCGCCAGCAGCCCCTTAAGCGGAGAACAAGAGACCCAGTACTTC.